This T cell receptor beta chain originates from a study of CD8+CD57+ T cells in acquired aplastic anemia. This CDR3 comprises 17 residues. Trimming took 6 bases from V and 2 from J; bases not matched to a gene: 13. Genomic DNA was employed as the template in profiling TCR beta VDJ and CDR3. MiXCR, applied by TCRdb to the reads, yields one record per CDR3 protein. Counted here are more than 200,000 distinct CDR3 sequences, around 50% occurring once; the ten biggest clones make up nearly 20%. Many counts were recorded for this clonotype. It was patients with CD8+CD57+ cell expansion by flow cytometry who were chosen for sequencing. Sampling of blood occurred while the patients had still received no therapy.

This sequence originates from a human donor with aplastic anemia. Sequencing was carried out using sorted CD4+, CD8+, or CD8+CD57+ T cells (not recorded which) from PBMCs. V usage is TRBV12-3 or TRBV12-4 and J usage is TRBJ1-3; 7 nucleotides match TRBD1. The CDR3 bases are TGTGCCAGCAGACACACACCAGGGCAGGGGGCTGGAAACACCATATATTTT. Its protein product is CASRHTPGQGAGNTIYF.